This TCR beta chain came from a study of CD8+CD57+ T cells in acquired aplastic anemia. At the level of the study: The average for DNA from sorted CD4+ and CD8+ cells was about 2.9 ug. Broader study findings: Significant differences in CD8+ Simpson's diversity were not observed between patients and controls. Sharing between patients and controls was observed for about 27 CD8+ CDR3 sequences.

Notes on this clonotype: The antigen is not known.

V was trimmed by 6 bases and J by 16 bases, leaving 22 bases between them. Germline V gives CDR1 SGHVS, CDR2 FQNEAQ. The CDR3 is made up of 14 amino acids. Template material for TCR beta VDJ and CDR3 profiling consisted of genomic DNA. TCRdb processed the reads anew with MiXCR; each CDR3 protein has one entry. This table has just over 400,000 distinct CDR3 sequences, about two thirds appearing once. The sequence came from a human donor in good health, serving as a control. The chain has TRBV7-8 and TRBJ1-6; TRBD1 might be the D (5 bases). Sequences were obtained from sorted CD4+, CD8+, or CD8+CD57+ T cells (not recorded which) from PBMCs. The CDR3 loop is CASSTGQLGTQLHF. As DNA, the CDR3 is TGTGCCAGCAGTACAGGACAATTAGGCACTCAGCTCCACTTT.